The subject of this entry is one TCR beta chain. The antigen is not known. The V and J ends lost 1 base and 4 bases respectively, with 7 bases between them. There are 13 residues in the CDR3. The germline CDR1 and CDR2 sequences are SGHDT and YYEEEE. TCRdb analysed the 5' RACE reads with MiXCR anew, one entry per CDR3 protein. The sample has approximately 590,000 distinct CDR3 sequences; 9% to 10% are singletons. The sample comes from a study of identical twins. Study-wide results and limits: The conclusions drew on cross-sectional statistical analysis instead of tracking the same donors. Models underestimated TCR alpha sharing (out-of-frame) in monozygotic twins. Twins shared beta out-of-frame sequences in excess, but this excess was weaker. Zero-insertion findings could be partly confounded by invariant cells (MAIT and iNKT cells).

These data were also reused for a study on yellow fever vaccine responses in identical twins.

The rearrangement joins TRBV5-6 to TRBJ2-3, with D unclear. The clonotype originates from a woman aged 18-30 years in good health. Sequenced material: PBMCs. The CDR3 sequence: CASSLYTPDTQYF. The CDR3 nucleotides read TGTGCCAGCAGCTTGTACACCCCAGATACGCAGTATTTT.